This is a list of T cell receptor beta chains from one sample in a study of T-cell reconstitution after alpha-beta-depleted transplantation in children. TCRdb analysed the PCR reads with MiXCR anew, one entry per CDR3 protein. There are some 290,000 distinct CDR3 sequences in the sample; roughly 21% occur only once, and approximately 11% lies in the top ten. The input for sequencing was PBMCs, mostly from graft donor cells, taken 180 days after TCRalphabeta/CD19-depleted stem cell transplant. These receptors originate from a male patient between 10 and 17 years old who had a stem cell transplant for acute lymphoblastic leukemia, so the T cells may come from the graft donor. The CDR3 runs from the conserved cysteine through the conserved F or W. D genes are given only for firm matches. Expanded clones get a size class; other rows say once, few or many, or leave the size out.

NA,TRBV4-1,NA,TRBJ2-5,CASSHEGLETQYF,TGCGCCAGCAGCCATGAGGGCTTAGAGACCCAGTACTTC
few,TRBV11-2,NA,TRBJ1-5,CASSISPRGYSNQPQHF,TGTGCCAGCAGCATCTCCCCCCGAGGTTATAGCAATCAGCCCCAGCATTTT
few,TRBV7-3,TRBD2,TRBJ2-3,CASSLTSGADTQYF,TGTGCCAGCAGCTTAACTAGCGGGGCAGATACGCAGTATTTT
NA,TRBV7-3,TRBD1,TRBJ2-1,CASSQFTGGNADEQFF,TGTGCCAGCAGCCAATTCACAGGGGGAAACGCAGATGAGCAGTTCTTC
NA,TRBV5-1,NA,TRBJ1-1,CASSLVSPGGTEAFF,TGCGCCAGCAGCTTGGTTTCCCCGGGAGGCACTGAAGCTTTCTTT
few,TRBV10-3,NA,TRBJ2-2,CAISDAGELFF,TGTGCCATCAGTGACGCCGGGGAGCTGTTTTTT
NA,TRBV7-3,NA,TRBJ2-1,CASSSKIGGSSYNEQFF,TGTGCCAGCAGCTCAAAAATCGGAGGGAGCTCCTACAATGAGCAGTTCTTC
NA,TRBV7-9,TRBD1,TRBJ1-1,CASCPDRGNTEAFF,TGTGCCAGCTGCCCCGACAGGGGAAACACTGAAGCTTTCTTT
few,TRBV5-6,TRBD1,TRBJ1-5,CASSQDRVGQPQHF,TGTGCCAGCAGCCAGGACAGGGTGGGCCAGCCCCAGCATTTT
few,TRBV20-1,NA,TRBJ1-6,CSARDPLGGNSPLHF,TGCAGTGCTAGAGATCCTTTGGGGGGAAATTCACCCCTCCACTTT
few,TRBV19,NA,TRBJ2-7,CASSIAGRQYEQYF,TGTGCCAGTAGTATTGCGGGGCGACAATACGAGCAGTACTTC
NA,TRBV2,NA,TRBJ2-7,CATAYVKEQYF,TGTGCCACCGCCTACGTTAAAGAGCAGTACTTC
NA,TRBV7-6,NA,TRBJ1-5,CASSLGPSNQPQHF,TGTGCCAGCAGCTTAGGTCCAAGCAATCAGCCCCAGCATTTT
NA,TRBV4-1,NA,TRBJ2-1,CASSQEGYNEQFF,TGCGCCAGCAGCCAAGAAGGTTACAATGAGCAGTTCTTC
many,TRBV5-1,NA,TRBJ2-5,CASTLQGMGETQYF,TGCGCCAGCACCCTTCAGGGGATGGGAGAGACCCAGTACTTC
many,TRBV12-3/TRBV12-4,NA,TRBJ2-7,CASSLGRPYEQYF,TGTGCCAGCAGTTTGGGGAGGCCCTACGAGCAGTACTTC
many,TRBV7-2,NA,TRBJ2-7,CASSSPGREQYF,TGTGCCAGCAGCTCCCCCGGCCGCGAGCAGTACTTC
NA,TRBV3-1,TRBD1,TRBJ2-6,CASSQYADRGPGANVLTF,TGTGCCAGCAGCCAATATGCTGACAGGGGACCTGGGGCCAACGTCCTGACTTTC
once,TRBV6-1,TRBD1,TRBJ2-6,CASSPGQGIMFGANVLTF,TGTGCCAGCAGTCCGGGACAGGGGATAATGTTTGGGGCCAACGTCCTGACTTTC
NA,TRBV5-1,TRBD1,TRBJ2-5,CASSMGTGGQTQYF,TGCGCCAGCAGCATGGGGACAGGGGGCCAGACCCAGTACTTC
NA,TRBV11-2,TRBD2,TRBJ2-2,CASSPGRAMGLAGYTGELFF,TGTGCCAGCAGCCCAGGCCGGGCTATGGGACTAGCGGGGTACACCGGGGAGCTGTTTTTT
NA,TRBV7-8,NA,TRBJ2-7,CASTPGLTYEQYF,TGTGCCTCCACCCCAGGGCTGACCTACGAGCAGTACTTC
many,TRBV12-3/TRBV12-4,TRBD1,TRBJ1-1,CASSPGTGLNTEAFF,TGTGCCAGCAGTCCCGGGACAGGATTGAACACTGAAGCTTTCTTT
few,TRBV30,NA,TRBJ1-1,CAWSRGPQNTEAFF,TGTGCCTGGAGTAGGGGTCCCCAGAACACTGAAGCTTTCTTT
NA,TRBV15,NA,TRBJ2-3,CATSRRFAGSSTDTQYF,TGTGCCACCAGCAGGCGGTTCGCTGGCTCTAGCACAGATACGCAGTATTTT
NA,TRBV7-8,NA,TRBJ2-1,CASSLALATRAEQFF,TGTGCCAGCAGCTTAGCCTTAGCGACTAGGGCTGAGCAGTTCTTC
NA,TRBV9,NA,TRBJ1-1,CASSHGGGTEAFF,TGTGCCAGCAGCCATGGGGGGGGTACTGAAGCTTTCTTT
NA,TRBV7-9,TRBD1,TRBJ1-5,CASSMGTGWSNQPQHF,TGTGCCAGCAGCATGGGGACAGGGTGGAGCAATCAGCCCCAGCATTTT
NA,TRBV7-3,TRBD2,TRBJ2-5,CASSLGSGLQETQYF,TGTGCCAGCAGCTTAGGTAGCGGGTTACAAGAGACCCAGTACTTC
few,TRBV20-1,NA,TRBJ1-6,CSARDAARGNSPLHF,TGCAGTGCTAGAGATGCTGCGAGGGGAAATTCACCCCTCCACTTT
NA,TRBV7-9,TRBD2,TRBJ2-7,CASNSGRSSYEQYF,TGTGCCAGCAATAGCGGGAGGAGCTCCTACGAGCAGTACTTC
few,TRBV9,TRBD2,TRBJ2-1,CASSAPGGDFNEQFF,TGTGCCAGCAGCGCCCCGGGGGGGGATTTCAATGAGCAGTTCTTC
NA,TRBV20-1,TRBD2,TRBJ2-3,CSAPARLAGGPHTDTQYF,TGCAGTGCTCCGGCCCGACTAGCGGGAGGGCCCCACACAGATACGCAGTATTTT
NA,TRBV5-8,TRBD1,TRBJ2-3,CASSLQGVFTDTQYF,TGTGCCAGCAGCTTACAGGGGGTCTTCACAGATACGCAGTATTTT
NA,TRBV27,NA,TRBJ1-2,CASSFLGTPNYGYTF,TGTGCCAGCAGCTTCTTAGGGACACCGAACTATGGCTACACCTTC
NA,TRBV6-1,NA,TRBJ1-4,CASRSPLTTNEKLFF,TGTGCCAGCAGATCCCCTCTCACAACTAATGAAAAACTGTTTTTT
NA,TRBV9,NA,TRBJ2-3,CASSVLGEFGDTQYF,TGTGCCAGCAGCGTTTTAGGAGAGTTCGGAGATACGCAGTATTTT
few,TRBV20-1,NA,TRBJ1-4,CSGGVRDIRKLFF,TGCAGCGGAGGGGTCCGGGACATAAGAAAACTGTTTTTT
NA,TRBV19,NA,TRBJ1-1,CASSSRSNTEAFF,TGTGCCAGCTCCTCAAGGTCGAACACTGAAGCTTTCTTT
NA,TRBV7-6,TRBD1,TRBJ2-7,CASSLGSIRTGTYEQYF,TGTGCCAGCAGCTTAGGCTCGATTAGGACAGGGACCTACGAGCAGTACTTC
NA,TRBV5-1,TRBD2,TRBJ2-1,CASRELAGTPGNEQFF,TGCGCCAGCAGGGAACTAGCGGGCACCCCTGGCAATGAGCAGTTCTTC
NA,TRBV5-1,NA,TRBJ2-7,CASSLADPRGEQYF,TGCGCCAGCAGCTTGGCGGACCCACGCGGTGAGCAGTACTTC